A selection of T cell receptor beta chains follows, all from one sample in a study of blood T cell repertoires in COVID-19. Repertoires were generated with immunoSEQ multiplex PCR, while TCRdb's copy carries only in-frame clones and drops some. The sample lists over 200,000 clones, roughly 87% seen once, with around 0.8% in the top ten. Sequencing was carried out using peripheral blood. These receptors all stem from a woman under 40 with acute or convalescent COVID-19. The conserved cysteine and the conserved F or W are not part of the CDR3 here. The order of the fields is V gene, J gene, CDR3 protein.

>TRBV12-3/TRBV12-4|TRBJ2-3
ASSLASRTQY
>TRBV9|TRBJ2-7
ASSLGGLAGTEQY
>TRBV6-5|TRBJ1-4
ASSYRAAANEKLF
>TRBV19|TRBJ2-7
ASSIAGSTYEQY
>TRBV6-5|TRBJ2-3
ASSYVAGTTDTQY
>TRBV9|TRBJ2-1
ASSVGWSGNEQF
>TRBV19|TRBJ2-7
ASSIDWDSYEQY
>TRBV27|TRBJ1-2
ASTRLDGANYGYT
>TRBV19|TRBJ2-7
ACSGSWYSEQY
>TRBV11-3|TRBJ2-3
ASSFGLAGDTDTQY
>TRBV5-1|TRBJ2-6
ASSLRQGVGSGANVLT
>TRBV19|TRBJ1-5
ASSPRGGQTQPQH
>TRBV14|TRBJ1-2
ASSHNTGGDGYT
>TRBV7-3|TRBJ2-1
ASSLWGQRGLAGVKNEQF
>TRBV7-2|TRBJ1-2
ASSLARGTVRGYT
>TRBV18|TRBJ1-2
ASSPLDSRNYGYT
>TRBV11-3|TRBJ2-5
ASSLGSGQETQY
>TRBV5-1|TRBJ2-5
ASSLGGPFTETQY
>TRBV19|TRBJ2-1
ASRNHPAGGPGNEQF
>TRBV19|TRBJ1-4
ASSPSWTGPNEKLF
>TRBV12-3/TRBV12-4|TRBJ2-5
ATTGAGEGTQY
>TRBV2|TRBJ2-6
ASSGTGSVFSGANVLT